The present T cell receptor beta chain was sequenced within a study of blood T cell repertoires in COVID-19. Study in general: COVID-19 samples, acute and convalescent, were from the United States, Italy and Spain.

Profiling relied on immunoSEQ multiplex PCR, and the TCRdb table lists in-frame clones only, not all of them. The data hold about 24,000 clones, with 72% observed a single time. Between the trimmed V and J ends, which lost 3 bases and 4 bases, there was a span of 10 bases. This CDR3 is 13 amino acids long. Germline CDR1 is LNHNV and CDR2 is YYDKDF (reference sequence). Sequenced: peripheral blood. J is TRBJ2-7 and V is TRBV15; tentative D call: TRBD2 (6 bases). This receptor was taken from a woman of 80 years or more with acute or convalescent COVID-19. The CDR3 region has the DNA TGTGCCACCAGCAGGGGGGGAGAATACGAGCAGTACTTC. Amino acid sequence: CATSRGGEYEQYF.